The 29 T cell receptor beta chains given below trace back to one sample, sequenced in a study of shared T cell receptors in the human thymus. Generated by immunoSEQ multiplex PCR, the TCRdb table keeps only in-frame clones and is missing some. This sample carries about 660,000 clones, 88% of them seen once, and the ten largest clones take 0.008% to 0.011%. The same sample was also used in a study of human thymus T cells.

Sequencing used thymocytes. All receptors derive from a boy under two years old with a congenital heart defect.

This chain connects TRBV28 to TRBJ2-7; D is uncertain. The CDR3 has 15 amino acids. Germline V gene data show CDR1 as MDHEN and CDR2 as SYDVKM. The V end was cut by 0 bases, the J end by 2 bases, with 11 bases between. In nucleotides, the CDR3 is TGTGCCAGCAGTTTATGCACGACTTGCCCCTACGAGCAGTACTTC. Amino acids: CASSLCTTCPYEQYF. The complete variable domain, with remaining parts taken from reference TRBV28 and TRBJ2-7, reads DVKVTQSSRYLVKRTGEKVFLECVQDMDHENMFWYRQDPGLGLRLIYFSYDVKMKEKGDIPEGYSVSREKKERFSLILESASTNQTSMYLCASSLCTTCPYEQYFGPGTRLTVT.

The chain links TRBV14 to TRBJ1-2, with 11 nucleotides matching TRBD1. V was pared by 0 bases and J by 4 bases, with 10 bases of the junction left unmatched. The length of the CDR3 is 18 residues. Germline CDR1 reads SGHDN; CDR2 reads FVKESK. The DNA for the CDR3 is TGTGCCAGCAGCCAAGACCGGGACAGGGGGGATAAGAGCTATGGCTACACCTTC. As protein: CASSQDRDRGDKSYGYTF.

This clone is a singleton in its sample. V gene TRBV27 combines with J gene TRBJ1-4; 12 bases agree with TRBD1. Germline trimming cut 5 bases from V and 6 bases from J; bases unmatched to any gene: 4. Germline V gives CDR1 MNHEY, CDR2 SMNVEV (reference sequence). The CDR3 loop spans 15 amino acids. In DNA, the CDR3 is TGTGCCAGCAGTGGGACAGGGGGCCGGGATGAAAAACTGTTTTTT. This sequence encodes CASSGTGGRDEKLFF.

CDR3 coding DNA: TGTGCCAGCAGCACACGGACAGGGAGAAACACCATATATTTT. Translated, it gives CASSTRTGRNTIYF. The chain couples TRBV7-9 to TRBJ1-3, with 8 bases fitting TRBD1. The germline V gene encodes CDR1 SEHNR and CDR2 FQNEAQ (reference sequence). The V and J ends lost 5 bases and 5 bases, in that order; junction bases with no gene match: 5. The CDR3 runs to 14 residues.

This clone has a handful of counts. The CDR3 nucleotides are TGTGCCAGTAGCCCCTGCCCACAGGCCGGTCAGGGTAGCAATCAGCCCCAGCATTTT. Translated: CASSPCPQAGQGSNQPQHF. The chain is built from TRBV19 and TRBJ1-5, with D tentatively TRBD1 (5 bases). The V and J ends lost 6 bases and 0 bases respectively, with 24 bases between them. CDR1 LNHDA and CDR2 SQIVND come from the germline V gene (reference sequence). The CDR3 has 19 residues.

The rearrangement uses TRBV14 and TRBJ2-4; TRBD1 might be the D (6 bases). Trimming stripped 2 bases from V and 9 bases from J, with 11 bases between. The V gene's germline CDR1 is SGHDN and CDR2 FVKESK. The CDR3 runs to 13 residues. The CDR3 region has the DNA TGTGCCAGCAGCCAACAGGGGCATAGCATTCAGTACTTC. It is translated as CASSQQGHSIQYF.

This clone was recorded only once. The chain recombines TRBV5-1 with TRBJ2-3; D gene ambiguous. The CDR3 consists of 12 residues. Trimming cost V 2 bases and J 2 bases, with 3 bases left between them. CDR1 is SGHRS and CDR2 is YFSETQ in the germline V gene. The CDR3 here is CASSFFTDTQYF. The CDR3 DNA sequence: TGCGCCAGCAGCTTCTTCACAGATACGCAGTATTTT.

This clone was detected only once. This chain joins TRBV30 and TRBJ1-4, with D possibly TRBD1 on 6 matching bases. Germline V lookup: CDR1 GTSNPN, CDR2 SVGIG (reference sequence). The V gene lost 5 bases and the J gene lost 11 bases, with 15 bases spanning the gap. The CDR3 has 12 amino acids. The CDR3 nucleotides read TGTGCCTGGGCGATCACAGGGAAGAAACTGTTTTTT. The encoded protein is CAWAITGKKLFF.

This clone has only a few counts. The CDR3, as DNA: TGTGCCAGCAGCTTAAAATTTCCAGGAAGGGAGACCCAGTACTTC. This gives the protein CASSLKFPGRETQYF. The V and J genes are TRBV7-8 and TRBJ2-5; D uncertain. CDR3 length: 15 residues. Germline assignment: CDR1 SGHVS and CDR2 FQNEAQ. V was pared by 2 bases and J by 5 bases, with 15 bases between. Based on the CDR3 plus reference TRBV7-8 and TRBJ2-5, the full variable domain is GAGVSQSPRYKVAKRGQDVALRCDPISGHVSLFWYQQALGQGPEFLTYFQNEAQLDKSGLPSDRFFAERPEGSVSTLKIQRTQQEDSAVYLCASSLKFPGRETQYFGPGTRLLVL.

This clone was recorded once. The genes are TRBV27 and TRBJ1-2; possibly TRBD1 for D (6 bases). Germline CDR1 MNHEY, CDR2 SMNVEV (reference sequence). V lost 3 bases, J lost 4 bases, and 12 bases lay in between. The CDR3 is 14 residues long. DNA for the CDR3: TGTGCCAGCAGTTTGCAGGGGCGCGGCTATGGCTACACCTTC. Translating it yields CASSLQGRGYGYTF.

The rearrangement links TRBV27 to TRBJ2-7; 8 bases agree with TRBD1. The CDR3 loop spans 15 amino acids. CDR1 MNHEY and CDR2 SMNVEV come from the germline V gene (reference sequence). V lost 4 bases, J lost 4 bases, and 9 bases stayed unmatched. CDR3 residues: CASSSPTGARYEQYF. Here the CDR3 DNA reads TGTGCCAGCAGTTCGCCGACAGGGGCTCGGTACGAGCAGTACTTC.

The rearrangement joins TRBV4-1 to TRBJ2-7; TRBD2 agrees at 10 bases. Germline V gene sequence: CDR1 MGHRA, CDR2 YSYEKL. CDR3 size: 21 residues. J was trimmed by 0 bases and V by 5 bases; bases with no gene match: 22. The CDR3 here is CASSFPAPRVAGGEGSYEQYF. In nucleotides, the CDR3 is TGCGCCAGCAGCTTTCCAGCCCCCCGAGTAGCGGGAGGTGAGGGCTCCTACGAGCAGTACTTC.

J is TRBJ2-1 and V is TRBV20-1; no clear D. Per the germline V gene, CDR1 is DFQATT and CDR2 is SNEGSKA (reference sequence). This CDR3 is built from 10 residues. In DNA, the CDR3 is TGCAGGCCTGGCGGCGGTGAGCAGTTCTTC. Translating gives CRPGGGEQFF.

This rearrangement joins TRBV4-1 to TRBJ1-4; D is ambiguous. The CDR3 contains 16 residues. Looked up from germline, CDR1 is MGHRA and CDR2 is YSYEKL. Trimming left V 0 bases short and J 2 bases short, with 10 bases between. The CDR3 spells CASSQDRGSTNEKLFF. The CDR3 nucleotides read TGCGCCAGCAGCCAAGATCGCGGCAGCACTAATGAAAAACTGTTTTTT.

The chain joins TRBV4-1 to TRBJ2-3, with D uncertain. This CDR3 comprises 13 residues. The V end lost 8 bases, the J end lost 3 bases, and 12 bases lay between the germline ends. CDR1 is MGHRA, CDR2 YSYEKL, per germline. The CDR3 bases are TGCGCCAGCTCAGATCCAGGAACAGATACGCAGTATTTT. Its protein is CASSDPGTDTQYF.

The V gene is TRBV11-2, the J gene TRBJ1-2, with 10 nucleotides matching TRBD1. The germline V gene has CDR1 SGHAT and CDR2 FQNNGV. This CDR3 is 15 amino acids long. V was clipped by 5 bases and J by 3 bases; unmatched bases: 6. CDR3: CASSPDRGQHYGYTF. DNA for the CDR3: TGTGCCAGCAGCCCCGACAGGGGGCAGCACTATGGCTACACCTTC.

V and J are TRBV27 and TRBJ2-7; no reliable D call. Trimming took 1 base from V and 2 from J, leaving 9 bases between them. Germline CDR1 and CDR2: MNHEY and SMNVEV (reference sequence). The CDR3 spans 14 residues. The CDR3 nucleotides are TGTGCCAGCAGTTTATTCGTCGGTACCTACGAGCAGTACTTC. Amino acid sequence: CASSLFVGTYEQYF.

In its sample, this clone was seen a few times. Here the CDR3 reads CASSSEYYEQYF. The CDR3 coding sequence is TGTGCCAGTAGTAGCGAGTACTACGAGCAGTACTTC. The V and J genes are TRBV19 and TRBJ2-7; no clear D. The CDR3 has 12 amino acids. V shed 4 bases and J shed 3 bases, with 7 bases lying between them. The germline CDR1 and CDR2 sequences are LNHDA and SQIVND (reference sequence). The full variable domain, in which reference TRBV19 and TRBJ2-7 provide the parts outside the CDR3, is DGGITQSPKYLFRKEGQNVTLSCEQNLNHDAMYWYRQDPGQGLRLIYYSQIVNDFQKGDIAEGYSVSREKKESFPLTVTSAQKNPTAFYLCASSSEYYEQYFGPGTRLTVT.

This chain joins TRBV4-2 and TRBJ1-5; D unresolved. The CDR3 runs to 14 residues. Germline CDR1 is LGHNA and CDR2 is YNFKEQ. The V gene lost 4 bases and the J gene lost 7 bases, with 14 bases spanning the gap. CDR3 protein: CASSPRWHYQPQHF. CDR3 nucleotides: TGTGCCAGCAGCCCTAGGTGGCATTACCAGCCCCAGCATTTT.

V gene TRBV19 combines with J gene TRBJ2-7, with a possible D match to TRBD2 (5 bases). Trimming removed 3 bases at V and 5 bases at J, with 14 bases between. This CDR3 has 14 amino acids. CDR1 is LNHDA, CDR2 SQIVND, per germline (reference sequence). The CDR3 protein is CASSISSTLDEQYF. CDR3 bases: TGTGCCAGTAGTATCTCTAGCACTCTGGACGAGCAGTACTTC. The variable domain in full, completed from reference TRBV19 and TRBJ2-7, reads DGGITQSPKYLFRKEGQNVTLSCEQNLNHDAMYWYRQDPGQGLRLIYYSQIVNDFQKGDIAEGYSVSREKKESFPLTVTSAQKNPTAFYLCASSISSTLDEQYFGPGTRLTVT.

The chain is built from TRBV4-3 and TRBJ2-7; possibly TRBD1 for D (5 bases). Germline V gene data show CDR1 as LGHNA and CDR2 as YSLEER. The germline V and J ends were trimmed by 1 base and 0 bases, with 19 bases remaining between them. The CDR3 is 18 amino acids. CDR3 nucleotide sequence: TGCGCCAGCAGCCAAGGCCCGCCCCCAGGGAAGGACTCCTACGAGCAGTACTTC. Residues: CASSQGPPPGKDSYEQYF.

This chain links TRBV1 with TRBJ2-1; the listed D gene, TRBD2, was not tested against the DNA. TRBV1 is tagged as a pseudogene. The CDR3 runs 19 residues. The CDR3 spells CTSSFKATGTSMGYNEQFF. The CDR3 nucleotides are TGCACCAGCAGCTTCAAGGCGACCGGGACTAGCATGGGCTACAATGAGCAGTTCTTC.

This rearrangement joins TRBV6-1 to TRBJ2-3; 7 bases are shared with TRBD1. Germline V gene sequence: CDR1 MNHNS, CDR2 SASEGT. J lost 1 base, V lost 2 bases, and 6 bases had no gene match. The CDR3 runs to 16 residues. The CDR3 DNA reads TGTGCCAGCAGTGAAAGGGGACAGTGGGGCACAGATACGCAGTATTTT. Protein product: CASSERGQWGTDTQYF.

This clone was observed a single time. The CDR3 nucleotides are TGTGCCAGCAGGACCCTGACAGCCTACGAGCAGTACTTC. This translates into CASRTLTAYEQYF. The rearrangement links TRBV27 to TRBJ2-7, with a weak D call TRBD1 (5 bases). Per the germline V gene, CDR1 is MNHEY and CDR2 is SMNVEV (reference sequence). V gave up 6 bases and J gave up 2 bases, with 11 bases separating them. The length of the CDR3 is 13 residues.

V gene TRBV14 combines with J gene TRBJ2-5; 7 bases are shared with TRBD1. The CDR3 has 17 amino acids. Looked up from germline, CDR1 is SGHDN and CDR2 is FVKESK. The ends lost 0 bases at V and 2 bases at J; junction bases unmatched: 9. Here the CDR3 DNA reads TGTGCCAGCAGCCAAGAAGGCCCGGACAGGAGGCAAGAGACCCAGTACTTC. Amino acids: CASSQEGPDRRQETQYF.

This chain's CDR3 is CASSLARDGETQYF. The CDR3, as DNA: TGCGCCAGCAGCTTGGCCCGGGATGGCGAGACCCAGTACTTC. The rearrangement joins TRBV5-1 to TRBJ2-5; tentative D call: TRBD2 (5 bases). V lost 0 bases and J 5 bases, leaving 11 bases between the germline ends. The CDR3 is 14 residues long. Per germline, CDR1 SGHRS and CDR2 YFSETQ.

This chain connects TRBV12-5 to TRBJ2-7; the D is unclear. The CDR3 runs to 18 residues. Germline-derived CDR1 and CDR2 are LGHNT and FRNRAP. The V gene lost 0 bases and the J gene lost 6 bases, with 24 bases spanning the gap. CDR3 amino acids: CASGLVPARWAHRSEQYF. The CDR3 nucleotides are TGTGCTAGTGGTTTGGTACCAGCCCGGTGGGCCCATAGGTCCGAGCAGTACTTC.

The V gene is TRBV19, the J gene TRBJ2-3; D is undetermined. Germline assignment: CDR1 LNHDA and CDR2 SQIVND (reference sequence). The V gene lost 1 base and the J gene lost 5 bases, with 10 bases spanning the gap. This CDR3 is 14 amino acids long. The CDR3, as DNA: TGTGCCAGTAGTATAGCTCCTCGAGAAGATACGCAGTATTTT. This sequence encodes CASSIAPREDTQYF. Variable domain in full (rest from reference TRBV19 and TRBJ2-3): DGGITQSPKYLFRKEGQNVTLSCEQNLNHDAMYWYRQDPGQGLRLIYYSQIVNDFQKGDIAEGYSVSREKKESFPLTVTSAQKNPTAFYLCASSIAPREDTQYFGPGTRLTVL.

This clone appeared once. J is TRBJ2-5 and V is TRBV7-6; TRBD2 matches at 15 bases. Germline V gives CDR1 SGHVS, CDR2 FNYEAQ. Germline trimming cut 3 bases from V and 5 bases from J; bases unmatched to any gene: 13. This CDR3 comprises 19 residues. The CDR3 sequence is CASSFNGLAGGLRGETQYF. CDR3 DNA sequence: TGTGCCAGCAGCTTCAATGGACTAGCGGGAGGGCTTAGGGGTGAGACCCAGTACTTC.